A single sample is the source of the 9 T cell receptor beta chains below, sequenced in a study of cytomegalovirus exposure and HLA in healthy donors. The study ran its PCR with 60 Vbeta and 13 Jbeta primers. Generated by immunoSEQ multiplex PCR, the TCRdb table keeps only in-frame clones and is missing some. In the table there are about 41,000 clones, over 70% of which are singletons. Sequenced: PBMCs. Receptors were obtained from a man aged 45-65 years in good health and CMV-seronegative.

V and J are TRBV27 and TRBJ1-5, with D possibly being TRBD1 (6 bases). Per the germline V gene, CDR1 is MNHEY and CDR2 is SMNVEV (reference sequence). Trimming stripped 6 bases from V and 5 bases from J, with 14 bases between. CDR3 size: 14 residues. For the CDR3, the DNA is TGTGCCAGCAGCAGACAGGTGAAAGATCAGCCCCAGCATTTT. Encoded protein: CASSRQVKDQPQHF.

The V and J genes are TRBV9 and TRBJ2-2, with D possibly being TRBD2 (5 bases). Trimming left V 0 bases short and J 0 bases short, with 6 bases between. The CDR3 sequence is 15 residues long. The V gene's germline CDR1 is SGDLS and CDR2 YYNGEE. The CDR3 DNA follows: TGTGCCAGCAGCGTAGCCGGGGCGAACACCGGGGAGCTGTTTTTT. Translating gives CASSVAGANTGELFF.

The rearrangement joins TRBV5-1 to TRBJ2-5; D call uncertain. V lost 0 bases to trimming and J lost 2 bases, with 8 bases between them. Germline lookup yields CDR1 SGHRS and CDR2 YFSETQ. This CDR3 comprises 14 residues. The CDR3 here is CASSLVGRQETQYF. In DNA form, the CDR3 reads TGCGCCAGCAGCTTGGTGGGCAGGCAAGAGACCCAGTACTTC.

The gene calls are TRBV6-1 and TRBJ2-1; TRBD2 is a possible D gene (5 bases). The CDR3 length is 15 residues. The germline V and J ends were trimmed by 2 bases and 9 bases, with 17 bases remaining between them. Germline-derived CDR1 and CDR2 are MNHNS and SASEGT. The CDR3 spells CASSEIGRTRVEQFF. The CDR3 DNA reads TGTGCCAGCAGTGAAATTGGCCGTACGAGGGTTGAGCAGTTCTTC.

The genes are TRBV5-1 and TRBJ2-3, with 11 bases identical to TRBD2. The length of the CDR3 is 16 residues. Germline V gene data show CDR1 as SGHRS and CDR2 as YFSETQ. The V segment lost 2 bases and the J segment 3 bases; nucleotides outside the gene matches: 5. Written as DNA, the CDR3 is TGCGCCAGCAGCTTAATTTCTAGCGGGAGGACAGATACGCAGTATTTT. Protein product: CASSLISSGRTDTQYF.

The CDR3 is CAWCPGYNSPLHF. CDR3 DNA sequence: TGTGCCTGGTGTCCAGGATATAATTCACCCCTCCACTTT. This rearrangement joins TRBV30 to TRBJ1-6, with unresolved D. CDR1 is GTSNPN, CDR2 SVGIG, per germline (reference sequence). The CDR3 spans 13 residues. The germline V and J ends were trimmed by 5 bases and 4 bases, with 9 bases remaining between them.

As to this clone: One junction end does not reproduce the germline sequence, and a read error may be involved. The chain is built from TRBV7-9 and TRBJ2-2; perhaps TRBD2 as D (6 bases). Germline lookup yields CDR1 SEHNR and CDR2 FQNEAQ (reference sequence). The CDR3 runs to 19 residues. CDR3 residues: CSSSLAKDGGTHYAGELFF. Written as DNA, the CDR3 is TGTTCCAGCAGCTTAGCGAAAGATGGCGGGACCCACTACGCCGGGGAGCTGTTTTTT.

This chain links TRBV5-5 with TRBJ2-1, with D perhaps TRBD1 (6 bases). CDR1 is SGHKS, CDR2 YYEKEE, per germline (reference sequence). The CDR3 consists of 15 residues. V was trimmed by 4 bases and J by 2 bases, leaving 13 bases between them. CDR3 DNA sequence: TGTGCCAGCAGCCCACAAGCAGGGGCCTACAATGAGCAGTTCTTC. This gives the protein CASSPQAGAYNEQFF.

This chain uses TRBV6-5 with TRBJ2-5, with D perhaps matching TRBD2 (7 bases). This CDR3 is 16 amino acids long. The germline V gene encodes CDR1 MNHEY and CDR2 SVGAGI. V was clipped by 0 bases and J by 5 bases, with 16 bases between them. The CDR3: CASSYSRGPPEETQYF. The CDR3 DNA is TGTGCCAGCAGTTACTCGCGGGGGCCTCCTGAGGAGACCCAGTACTTC.